This T cell receptor beta chain was recorded in a study of post-analysis software for immune sequencing data (dated by TCRdb to the mid-2010s). With respect to the entire study: Recorded disease courses included relapsing-remitting, secondary progressive and progressive-relapsing multiple sclerosis, with some patients lacking subtype annotation. The patient repertoires were compared against some twelve previously published healthy control repertoires obtained from donors aged roughly 6 to 28 years. A subset of samples was prepared in parallel using single-end sample barcoding, then pooled and co-amplified after Illumina adapter ligation. The paper as a whole reports these results and caveats: Direct clustering with F measure revealed strong co-clustering of samples prepared in the same batch, which led to a batch-effect correction. The multiple sclerosis patient group was slightly younger than the control group. Patients showed significantly higher frequencies than controls for a handful of TRBV segments, among them TRBV5-6, TRBV5-1 and TRBV20-1. Normalized Chao1 diversity was significantly lower in multiple sclerosis patients than controls, suggesting substantial peripheral T-cell clonal expansion.

The library was prepared using PCR. Sequencing instrument: Illumina HiSeq 2500. Unique molecular identifiers were incorporated into TCR beta cDNA libraries to reduce PCR and sequencing biases. Approximately 500,000 cDNA molecules were obtained for every 1 to 10 million input T cells, so each molecule roughly corresponded to one T cell. The patient libraries were prepared and sequenced with the same protocol used for the earlier healthy control dataset. Within a given batch, samples were prepared together, multiplexed and sequenced on the same HiSeq lane. From the authors' description of their analysis: MIGEC was used to process the raw barcoded reads, and molecular identifier groups with only a single read were discarded before consensus assembly and CDR3 extraction. Clonotype tables were post-analysed with VDJtools, and diversity was normalized by down-sampling all datasets to the smallest sample size. Repertoire overlap clustering matched CDR3 amino acid but not nucleotide sequences to correct batch-related cross-sample contamination. TCRdb trimmed the raw reads at Q25, called clones with MiXCR and kept productive beta chains. Each CDR3 protein gets just one entry, which takes the most common genes and DNA from the rows behind it. TCRdb assigned the V and J calls; the authors' analysis was not used. For this sample there are hundreds of thousands of distinct CDR3 sequences; 30% appear just once. The ten largest make up around 0.56% of the sample.

A remark on this clonotype: It lacks a known antigen. Nothing much larger sits one base from this clone, and base qualities are not available.

To demonstrate the VDJtools post-analysis software, TCR beta repertoires were profiled from the peripheral blood of about 13 young patients with multiple sclerosis. The multiple sclerosis patients were children and adolescents between roughly 6 and 17 years of age. CDR1 and CDR2 are drawn from the germline V gene (reference sequence): DFQATT, SNEGSKA. V is pared back by 3 bases and J by 4 bases, with 24 bases lying between the germline termini. Its CDR3 holds 17 amino acids, cysteine through phenylalanine. Left in the record is the CDR3 DNA by itself, 51 bases read in frame from the first base. The clonotype was recovered from a girl aged 10 to 17 with multiple sclerosis. The material sequenced was blood. This receptor chain uses TRBV20-1 and TRBJ2-5, with the D call perhaps TRBD1 or TRBD2, each one matching 6 bases. The DNA is as follows: TGCAGTGCTAGTGCGGGTCTAGCGCCCGAGGGGGTAGAGACCCAGTACTTC. It codes for CSASAGLAPEGVETQYF.